These 14 T cell receptor beta chains originate from one sample sequenced in a study of radiation and T cells in renal cell carcinoma. Measured with immunoSEQ multiplex PCR; TCRdb has only the in-frame clones, and not every one. The sample yields 120,000 or so clones, 70% to 90% seen once. As to time point: blood 2 weeks post-SBRT. The sample's treatment: 15 Gy SBRT to primary tumor, nephrectomy 4 weeks later. The sample consisted of blood, taken from a patient whose treatment included radiotherapy and nephrectomy. The source is a woman in her fifties or sixties with renal cell carcinoma.

The chain employs TRBV4-2 and TRBJ1-1; perhaps TRBD1 as D (5 bases). The CDR3 runs 14 residues. Trimming cost V 4 bases and J 7 bases, with 16 bases left between them. The germline V gene has CDR1 LGHNA and CDR2 YNFKEQ. CDR3 region: CASSPGMGVGEAFF. The CDR3 nucleotides are TGTGCCAGCAGCCCTGGTATGGGGGTGGGTGAAGCTTTCTTT.

The chain uses TRBV9 and TRBJ2-1; 13 bases match TRBD2. Per germline, CDR1 SGDLS and CDR2 YYNGEE. J gave up 7 bases and V 2 bases, and 15 bases lay outside the gene matches. The CDR3 runs to 19 residues. The CDR3 loop is CASSVPGTSGKELANEQFF. The CDR3 nucleotides read TGTGCCAGCAGCGTCCCCGGGACTAGCGGGAAAGAGTTAGCGAATGAGCAGTTCTTC.

This chain uses TRBV5-5 with TRBJ1-1; a possible D gene is TRBD1 (5 bases). CDR3 size: 14 residues. The germline gives CDR1 SGHKS, CDR2 YYEKEE (reference sequence). Trimming took off 0 bases at V and 6 bases at J, with 12 bases between the two ends. The CDR3 DNA reads as TGTGCCAGCAGCTTGGAACAGGCTTGGTCTGAAGCTTTCTTT. Its translation is CASSLEQAWSEAFF.

This CDR3 is CASSYRSYEQYF. The CDR3 bases are TGTGCCAGCAGTTATCGGTCTTACGAGCAGTACTTC. The rearrangement joins TRBV6-6 to TRBJ2-7, with D uncertain. V was pared by 3 bases and J by 4 bases, with 7 bases between. This CDR3 is 12 amino acids long. Germline CDR1 reads MNHNY; CDR2 reads SVGAGI (reference sequence).

This chain uses TRBV6-1 with TRBJ1-3; D unclear. The germline V and J ends were trimmed by 8 bases and 0 bases, with 11 bases remaining between them. Germline V gene lookup returns CDR1 MNHNS and CDR2 SASEGT. CDR3 length: 14 residues. The DNA for the CDR3 is TGTGCCAGCTCCGGAGGCTACTCTGGAAACACCATATATTTT. This codes for CASSGGYSGNTIYF.

This clone came up a few times. This chain connects TRBV27 to TRBJ2-1; tentative D call: TRBD1 (6 bases). The V gene lost 0 bases and the J gene lost 4 bases, with 19 bases spanning the gap. The CDR3 is 18 residues long. Looked up from germline, CDR1 is MNHEY and CDR2 is SMNVEV (reference sequence). In nucleotides, the CDR3 is TGTGCCAGCAGTTTATCTAACACCGGGACACTCTTTTACAATGAGCAGTTCTTC. It specifies CASSLSNTGTLFYNEQFF.

The chain has TRBV2 and TRBJ2-3; 9 positions match TRBD1. Looked up from germline, CDR1 is SNHLY and CDR2 is FYNNEI. The CDR3 contains 15 residues. Losses at the gene ends were 7 bases for V and 2 bases for J; bases not matched to a gene: 7. CDR3 in amino acids: CASNSQGAPTDTQYF. Written as DNA, the CDR3 is TGTGCCAGCAATTCACAGGGGGCCCCCACAGATACGCAGTATTTT.

CDR3 amino acids: CAWTLLRGHPYGYTF. CDR3 bases: TGTGCCTGGACCCTTCTCCGCGGGCACCCCTATGGCTACACCTTC. The genes are TRBV30 and TRBJ1-2; the D is unclear. The germline CDR1 and CDR2 sequences are GTSNPN and SVGIG (reference sequence). The CDR3 contains 15 residues. V was shortened by 4 bases and J by 4 bases, with 19 bases between the two germline ends. The variable domain in full, completed from reference TRBV30 and TRBJ1-2, reads SQTIHQWPATLVQPVGSPLSLECTVEGTSNPNLYWYRQAAGRGLQLLFYSVGIGQISSEVPQNLSASRPQDRQFILSSKKLLLSDSGFYLCAWTLLRGHPYGYTFGSGTRLTVV.

The CDR3 region has the DNA TGTGCCAGCAGCTTGGACAGGTACTCCTACGAGCAGTACTTC. It translates to CASSLDRYSYEQYF. The V call is TRBV7-9, the J call TRBJ2-7, with 7 positions matching TRBD1. CDR3 size: 14 residues. CDR1 is SEHNR, CDR2 FQNEAQ, per germline (reference sequence). The trim removed 3 bases at V and 0 bases at J, leaving 2 bases unmatched.

This chain uses TRBV4-1 with TRBJ2-7, with 10 bases fitting TRBD2. After removal of 5 bases from V and 6 bases from J, the junction contained 10 bases not matched to a gene. Germline-derived CDR1 and CDR2 are MGHRA and YSYEKL. This CDR3 is 15 amino acids long. DNA of the CDR3: TGCGCCAGCAGCTCCAACCAACTAGCGGGACCCGAGCAGTACTTC. Encoded protein: CASSSNQLAGPEQYF.

This clone turned up a few times. V is TRBV18 and J is TRBJ1-1; the match to TRBD1 covers 7 bases. The CDR3 is made up of 15 amino acids. CDR1 and CDR2 from the germline V gene are KGHSH and LQKENI. The V segment lost 5 bases and the J segment 5 bases; nucleotides outside the gene matches: 11. CDR3 residues: CASSSRGGRETEAFF. As DNA, the CDR3 is TGTGCCAGCTCATCCAGGGGGGGGAGAGAAACTGAAGCTTTCTTT.

The CDR3 sequence: CASSPTSGSTGELFF. The CDR3 DNA reads TGCGCCAGCAGCCCGACTAGCGGGAGTACCGGGGAGCTGTTTTTT. The chain recombines TRBV5-1 with TRBJ2-2; TRBD2 matches at 12 bases. Germline V lookup: CDR1 SGHRS, CDR2 YFSETQ. The trim removed 4 bases at V and 5 bases at J, leaving 3 bases unmatched. This CDR3 region has 15 residues.

The rearrangement links TRBV2 to TRBJ2-5; D gene ambiguous. This CDR3 contains 12 residues. Trimming pared 4 bases from V and 5 bases from J, leaving 8 bases between. CDR1 and CDR2 from the germline V gene are SNHLY and FYNNEI. CDR3 sequence: CASSVWSETQYF. CDR3 in DNA: TGTGCCAGCAGTGTTTGGTCGGAGACCCAGTACTTC.

This sequence joins TRBV5-1 and TRBJ2-4; TRBD1 matches 8 bases. Germline CDR1 and CDR2: SGHRS and YFSETQ. The CDR3 is made up of 14 amino acids. V shed 0 bases, J shed 8 bases, and the junction held 4 bases outside the gene matches. Here the CDR3 reads CASSLDQGAYIQYF. In DNA form, the CDR3 reads TGCGCCAGCAGCTTGGATCAGGGGGCCTACATTCAGTACTTC.